These 25 T cell receptor beta chains came from one sample sequenced in a study of shared clonotypes between healthy human individuals. The repertoire was sequenced with immunoSEQ multiplex PCR; TCRdb's copy has only in-frame clones and lacks some. The sample includes 2 million or so clones, less than 95% of them seen just once. Naive CD8 isolation took CD45RO-negative cells positively selected for CCR7 and excluded terminally differentiated effector memory CD45RA+ cells. Specimen: naive CD8+ T cells sorted from blood. The source of these receptors is a man younger than 30 in good health.

Of note for this clone: Other nucleotide sequences from this sample produce the same CDR3. The J gene is TRBJ2-2, the V gene TRBV25-1, with no clear D. V lost 2 bases to trimming and J lost 7 bases, with 2 bases between them. The CDR3 extends over 11 amino acids. Germline CDR1 reads MGHDK; CDR2 reads SYGVNS. The CDR3 DNA is TGTGCCAGCAGTGAACTCGGGGAGCTGTTTTTT. Translation gives CASSELGELFF.

The chain recombines TRBV4-3 with TRBJ2-1; D might be TRBD2 (6 bases). Germline V gene sequence: CDR1 LGHNA, CDR2 YSLEER. V was cut by 1 base and J by 0 bases, with 13 bases left in between. The CDR3 covers 17 residues. CDR3 sequence (DNA): TGCGCCAGCAGCCAAGCTAGCGTCCGGAGCTCCTACAATGAGCAGTTCTTC. Translated, it gives CASSQASVRSSYNEQFF.

The rearrangement links TRBV4-1 to TRBJ1-2; D may be TRBD1 (6 bases). Germline CDR1 reads MGHRA; CDR2 reads YSYEKL. The CDR3 is 15 residues long. V gave up 3 bases and J gave up 5 bases, with 16 bases separating them. Written as DNA, the CDR3 is TGCGCCAGCAGCCACATACAGGGAACTATTTATGGCTACACCTTC. Its protein is CASSHIQGTIYGYTF.

This chain connects TRBV4-1 to TRBJ1-6; maybe TRBD1 (5 bases). V gave up 2 bases and J gave up 5 bases, with 13 bases separating them. From germline, CDR1 is MGHRA and CDR2 YSYEKL. The CDR3 is 16 amino acids. Here the CDR3 DNA reads TGCGCCAGCAGCCAACTCCCGACAGAAAATAATTCACCCCTCCACTTT. Its protein product is CASSQLPTENNSPLHF.

The V call is TRBV7-9, the J call TRBJ1-2; 9 bases fit TRBD1. CDR1 and CDR2 (germline): SEHNR, FQNEAQ (reference sequence). Germline trimming cut 5 bases from V and 5 bases from J; bases unmatched to any gene: 3. This CDR3 contains 13 residues. This chain's CDR3 is CASSAGQGYGYTF. CDR3 bases: TGTGCCAGCAGCGCGGGACAGGGATATGGCTACACCTTC. Looking up the rest from reference TRBV7-9 and TRBJ1-2 gives the full variable domain: DTGVSQNPRHKITKRGQNVTFRCDPISEHNRLYWYRQTLGQGPEFLTYFQNEAQLEKSRLLSDRFSAERPKGSFSTLEIQRTEQGDSAMYLCASSAGQGYGYTFGSGTRLTVV.

The V and J genes are TRBV27 and TRBJ2-7; 8 bases agree with TRBD1. Germline assignment: CDR1 MNHEY and CDR2 SMNVEV (reference sequence). J lost 3 bases, V lost 6 bases, and 10 bases had no gene match. The CDR3 has 15 amino acids. CDR3 bases: TGTGCCAGCAGCAACACAGGGGGTGGGAACTACGAGCAGTACTTC. Its protein is CASSNTGGGNYEQYF.

J is TRBJ2-7 and V is TRBV7-8; tentative D call: TRBD1 (5 bases). In germline, CDR1 is SGHVS, CDR2 FQNEAQ. This CDR3 comprises 14 residues. V was pared by 6 bases and J by 1 base, with 13 bases between. The CDR3 here is CASSPGARSYEQYF. Written as DNA, the CDR3 is TGTGCCAGCAGTCCTGGGGCTAGATCCTACGAGCAGTACTTC.

Turning to this clone: The sample carries other DNA sequences with the same CDR3. This chain connects TRBV5-6 to TRBJ2-7, with unresolved D. Trimming cost V 0 bases and J 0 bases, with 7 bases left between them. Germline CDR1 SGHDT, CDR2 YYEEEE. The CDR3 spans 14 residues. CDR3 sequence (DNA): TGTGCCAGCAGCTTGGGGCAAAGCTCCTACGAGCAGTACTTC. Translated: CASSLGQSSYEQYF.

The chain couples TRBV4-1 to TRBJ2-1; 9 nucleotides align to TRBD2. This CDR3 has 16 amino acids. With V trimmed by 4 bases and J by 6 bases, 10 bases remained unmatched. Germline assignment: CDR1 MGHRA and CDR2 YSYEKL. The CDR3 region is CASSPSGRGGPNEQFF. The CDR3 DNA follows: TGCGCCAGCAGCCCTTCGGGGCGGGGGGGTCCCAATGAGCAGTTCTTC.

The chain recombines TRBV7-6 with TRBJ1-1; a weak D match, TRBD1 (6 bases). The germline gives CDR1 SGHVS, CDR2 FNYEAQ. This CDR3 spans 13 amino acids. V was trimmed by 2 bases and J by 4 bases, leaving 8 bases between them. The CDR3 is CASSLTGTTEAFF. The CDR3 DNA sequence: TGTGCCAGCAGCTTAACAGGGACCACTGAAGCTTTCTTT.

V gene TRBV27 combines with J gene TRBJ2-2; 12 positions match TRBD2. CDR3 length equals 14 residues. V shed 8 bases, J shed 5 bases, and the junction held 3 bases outside the gene matches. CDR1 is MNHEY and CDR2 is SMNVEV in the germline V gene (reference sequence). The CDR3 loop reads CASATSGRTGELFF. CDR3 DNA sequence: TGTGCCAGCGCCACTAGCGGGAGGACCGGGGAGCTGTTTTTT.

This chain links TRBV28 with TRBJ2-5, with a possible D match to TRBD1 (5 bases). V lost 3 bases, J lost 3 bases, and 11 bases lay in between. The CDR3 is made up of 14 amino acids. CDR1 is MDHEN and CDR2 is SYDVKM in the germline V gene. The CDR3: CASSFSGLEETQYF. DNA of the CDR3: TGTGCCAGCAGTTTCTCAGGGTTGGAAGAGACCCAGTACTTC. Full variable domain (rest looked up from reference TRBV28 and TRBJ2-5): DVKVTQSSRYLVKRTGEKVFLECVQDMDHENMFWYRQDPGLGLRLIYFSYDVKMKEKGDIPEGYSVSREKKERFSLILESASTNQTSMYLCASSFSGLEETQYFGPGTRLLVL.

The chain is built from TRBV7-9 and TRBJ2-3; no clear D. The V gene lost 5 bases and the J gene lost 5 bases, with 8 bases spanning the gap. Germline values: CDR1 SEHNR, CDR2 FQNEAQ (reference sequence). The CDR3 has 12 residues. Here the CDR3 reads CASSERLDTQYF. CDR3 bases: TGTGCCAGCAGCGAACGACTAGATACGCAGTATTTT.

Concerning this clone: Different DNA sequences within this sample yield the same CDR3. The chain combines TRBV4-1 with TRBJ2-7; D call uncertain. Trimming removed 0 bases at V and 3 bases at J, with 6 bases between. Germline values: CDR1 MGHRA, CDR2 YSYEKL. CDR3 size: 13 residues. The CDR3 DNA follows: TGCGCCAGCAGCCAAGATCTCGGCTACGAGCAGTACTTC. Protein: CASSQDLGYEQYF.

The gene calls are TRBV29-1 and TRBJ2-1, with TRBD2 identical over 7 bases. The V gene end was trimmed by 1 base and the J gene end by 2 bases; junction bases not matched to a gene: 8. The CDR3 contains 16 residues. The germline CDR1 and CDR2 sequences are SQVTM and ANQGSEA. The CDR3 sequence: CSVEVWLAVTYNEQFF. The CDR3 DNA is TGCAGCGTTGAAGTGTGGCTAGCGGTTACCTACAATGAGCAGTTCTTC.

The V call is TRBV4-3, the J call TRBJ2-1, with no clear D. Per the germline V gene, CDR1 is LGHNA and CDR2 is YSLEER. The germline V and J ends were trimmed by 4 bases and 4 bases, with 8 bases remaining between them. CDR3 size: 13 residues. The CDR3 DNA is TGCGCCAGCAGCCCCGACGGATACAATGAGCAGTTCTTC. It encodes CASSPDGYNEQFF.

This clone was counted only a few times. This rearrangement joins TRBV5-7 to TRBJ2-7; 7 nucleotides line up with TRBD1. TRBV5-7 is flagged as an ORF with uncertain function. The CDR3 is made up of 13 amino acids. Unmatched junction bases numbered 6, after V lost 5 bases and J lost 4 bases. The DNA for the CDR3 is TGTGCCAGCAGTAACCGGGACAGTTACGAGCAGTACTTC. Translated, it gives CASSNRDSYEQYF.

This chain connects TRBV4-1 to TRBJ1-3; D is uncertain. Between the trimmed V and J ends, which lost 0 bases and 2 bases, there was a span of 11 bases. The CDR3 is 16 residues long. Germline V CDR1 and CDR2: MGHRA, YSYEKL. In DNA form, the CDR3 reads TGCGCCAGCAGCCAAGATATGGGTACGGCTGGAAACACCATATATTTT. This sequence encodes CASSQDMGTAGNTIYF.

This clone was counted a single time. V is TRBV4-3 and J is TRBJ1-5, with 7 bases aligning to TRBD1. The CDR3 consists of 15 residues. Germline assignment: CDR1 LGHNA and CDR2 YSLEER. V was clipped by 4 bases and J by 4 bases; unmatched bases: 7. CDR3 sequence: CASSRLTGQNQPQHF. CDR3 DNA: TGCGCCAGCAGCCGCCTCACGGGACAGAATCAGCCCCAGCATTTT.

The J gene is TRBJ2-7, the V gene TRBV15; the match to TRBD1 covers 7 bases. Per the germline V gene, CDR1 is LNHNV and CDR2 is YYDKDF (reference sequence). This CDR3 has 15 amino acids. V trimming: 5 bases; J trimming: 2 bases; junction bases outside the gene matches: 9. The CDR3 bases are TGTGCCACCAGCCGTGATACAGGGGCCCCCTACGAGCAGTACTTC. Translation: CATSRDTGAPYEQYF.

The rearrangement joins TRBV4-3 to TRBJ2-5; the match to TRBD1 covers 8 bases. CDR1 and CDR2 from the germline V gene are LGHNA and YSLEER. Germline trimming cut 4 bases from V and 4 bases from J; bases unmatched to any gene: 8. The CDR3 extends over 15 amino acids. CDR3 amino acids: CASSPAGGSAETQYF. The DNA for the CDR3 is TGCGCCAGCAGCCCCGCAGGGGGCAGCGCAGAGACCCAGTACTTC.

This clone appeared once. This chain uses TRBV9 with TRBJ2-7; D is uncertain. Trimming removed 4 bases at V and 5 bases at J, with 16 bases between. The germline gives CDR1 SGDLS, CDR2 YYNGEE. The CDR3 is 14 amino acids. The CDR3 coding sequence is TGTGCCAGCAGCCCGGACGGTCCTAGGGACGAGCAGTACTTC. It codes for CASSPDGPRDEQYF.

This rearrangement joins TRBV13 to TRBJ2-7; TRBD1 aligns across 7 bases. The germline V gene encodes CDR1 PRHDT and CDR2 FYEKMQ (reference sequence). The CDR3 totals 15 residues. J was trimmed by 0 bases and V by 4 bases; bases with no gene match: 6. The DNA of the CDR3 is TGTGCCAGCAGCTCCGGGACAGAGAGCTCCTACGAGCAGTACTTC. It is translated as CASSSGTESSYEQYF.

The rearrangement uses TRBV4-3 and TRBJ2-1; 14 nucleotides agree with TRBD2. Looked up from germline, CDR1 is LGHNA and CDR2 is YSLEER. This CDR3 is 15 amino acids long. V was clipped by 5 bases and J by 9 bases; unmatched bases: 6. CDR3 DNA: TGCGCCAGCAGCATAGGGACTAGCGGGAGCAGTGAGCAGTTCTTC. Its protein is CASSIGTSGSSEQFF.

This rearrangement joins TRBV19 to TRBJ1-1; D might be TRBD1 (6 bases). This CDR3 region has 15 residues. With 10 bases removed from V and 1 base from J, the gap between germline ends came to 19 bases. Germline V lookup: CDR1 LNHDA, CDR2 SQIVND (reference sequence). The CDR3 DNA reads TGTGCCACCTCTCCTCAGGGGTGGGGGAACACTGAAGCTTTCTTT. Translation: CATSPQGWGNTEAFF.